Reported below is one T cell receptor (beta chain). Its antigen is unidentified. The protocol was immunoSEQ multiplex PCR, while the TCRdb copy is restricted to in-frame clones and leaves out a portion. The data show about 73,000 clones, approximately 92% seen once. Germline CDR1 is SEHNR and CDR2 is FQNEAQ (reference sequence). This CDR3 is 13 amino acids long. V lost 5 bases and J lost 5; bases outside the gene matches: 5. This sample is part of a study of OX40 agonist ivuxolimab in advanced cancers. At the level of the study: Antecedent anti-PD-1, anti-PD-L1 or anti-CTLA-4 therapy was permissible, with roughly 36% having received some. Among those treated, three patients had partial responses, one with hepatocellular carcinoma and two with cutaneous melanoma. General study points: In the expanded peripheral T cells, antigen specificity was never determined.

This chain links TRBV7-9 with TRBJ2-5; 7 nucleotides line up with TRBD2. The source material was CD4+ or CD8+ T cells sorted from blood, sampled in a trial of the OX40 agonist ivuxolimab. This sequence originates from an adult with an advanced solid tumor such as melanoma, head and neck, liver or kidney cancer. This CDR3 reads CASSRGRSETQYF. The DNA for the CDR3 is TGTGCCAGCAGCCGCGGGAGATCGGAGACCCAGTACTTC.